This T cell receptor (beta chain) appears in the sequencing data of a study of blood T cell repertoires in COVID-19. This clone was counted a single time. Clones were sequenced by immunoSEQ multiplex PCR, and TCRdb holds only the in-frame ones, with some missing. The profile covers approximately 170,000 clones, with around nine tenths appearing a single time and 0.7% to 0.9% taken by the ten largest. Each participant's cohort was designated according to participant-reported clinical history. Cohort 3 donors counted as recovered after two negative PCRs, clearance, or resolved symptoms. The receptor was isolated from a woman between 18 and 29 years old who had recovered from COVID-19. Sequenced sample: PBMCs or T cells enriched from blood (not recorded which).

CDR3: CASSFRGREADTQYF. The CDR3 nucleotides are TGTGCCAGCAGCTTTAGAGGGCGAGAAGCCGATACGCAGTATTTT. The chain combines TRBV7-6 with TRBJ2-3; D is perhaps TRBD2 (5 bases). The CDR3 totals 15 residues. With 3 bases removed from V and 6 bases from J, the gap between germline ends came to 16 bases. Per the germline V gene, CDR1 is SGHVS and CDR2 is FNYEAQ.